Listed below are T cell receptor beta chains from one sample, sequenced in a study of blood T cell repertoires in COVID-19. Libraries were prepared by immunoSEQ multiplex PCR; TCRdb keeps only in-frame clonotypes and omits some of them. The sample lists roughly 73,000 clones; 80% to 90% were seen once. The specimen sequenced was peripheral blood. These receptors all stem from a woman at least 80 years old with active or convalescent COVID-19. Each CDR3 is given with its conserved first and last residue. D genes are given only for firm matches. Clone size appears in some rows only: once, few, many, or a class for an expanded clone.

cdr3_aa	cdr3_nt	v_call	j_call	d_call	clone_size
CASSPSRASGANVLTF	TGTGCCAGCAGCCCCAGCAGGGCCTCTGGGGCCAACGTCCTGACTTTC	TRBV7-2	TRBJ2-6	-	once
CASHFLSGANVLTF	TGTGCCAGCCACTTTCTCTCTGGGGCCAACGTCCTGACTTTC	TRBV2	TRBJ2-6	-	-
CSVEEPGRPDTQYF	TGCAGCGTTGAAGAGCCAGGGCGCCCCGATACGCAGTATTTT	TRBV29-1	TRBJ2-3	-	-
CSVKDRVAEKLFF	TGCAGCGTAAAGGACAGGGTCGCGGAAAAACTGTTTTTT	TRBV29-1	TRBJ1-4	TRBD1	-
CASSLRGDTEAFF	TGTGCCAGCAGCTTACGGGGGGACACTGAAGCTTTCTTT	TRBV7-3	TRBJ1-1	-	-
CASSQTGTAAEAFF	TGTGCCAGCAGCCAAACCGGGACAGCCGCTGAAGCTTTCTTT	TRBV4-2	TRBJ1-1	TRBD1	-
CASSSQGAGQPQHF	TGTGCCAGCAGTTCCCAAGGGGCTGGACAGCCCCAGCATTTT	TRBV6-5	TRBJ1-5	-	few
CASSPLGAGETQYF	TGTGCCAGCTCACCATTGGGGGCGGGAGAGACCCAGTACTTC	TRBV18	TRBJ2-5	-	-
CASGPTPGLDTEAFF	TGTGCTAGTGGTCCTACTCCAGGCTTGGACACTGAAGCTTTCTTT	TRBV12-5	TRBJ1-1	-	-
CSVPTGENYGYTF	TGCAGCGTACCGACAGGGGAGAACTATGGCTACACCTTC	TRBV29-1	TRBJ1-2	TRBD1	-
CASSQSRGRPYATNEKLFF	TGTGCCAGCAGCCAAAGCAGGGGGCGTCCATATGCAACTAATGAAAAACTGTTTTTT	TRBV7-8	TRBJ1-4	TRBD1	-
CASSEQTDTQYF	TGTGCCAGCAGTGAACAAACAGATACGCAGTATTTT	TRBV6-1	TRBJ2-3	-	-
CASSAGRGGEKLFF	TGTGCCAGCAGCGCTGGAAGGGGGGGTGAAAAACTGTTTTTT	TRBV2	TRBJ1-4	-	-
CASSGGLTVEAFF	TGTGCCAGCAGCGGCGGCCTGACGGTTGAAGCTTTCTTT	TRBV9	TRBJ1-1	-	-
CASSPLDRNTEAFF	TGTGCCAGCAGCCCCCTTGACAGGAACACTGAAGCTTTCTTT	TRBV11-2	TRBJ1-1	-	-
CASSKQVNQPQHF	TGTGCCAGCAGTAAACAGGTCAATCAGCCCCAGCATTTT	TRBV6-5	TRBJ1-5	-	-
CASSPPQGEKLFF	TGTGCCAGCAGCCCTCCACAGGGGGAAAAACTGTTTTTT	TRBV3-1/TRBV3-2	TRBJ1-4	TRBD1	-
CASSEAPGPQPQHF	TGTGCCAGCAGTGAAGCTCCAGGCCCTCAGCCCCAGCATTTT	TRBV6-1	TRBJ1-5	-	-
CASSSQGQGSGYTF	TGTGCCAGTAGCAGTCAAGGACAGGGGTCGGGCTACACCTTC	TRBV19	TRBJ1-2	TRBD1	-
CASSIWGGQDTQYF	TGTGCCAGTAGTATATGGGGGGGCCAAGATACGCAGTATTTT	TRBV19	TRBJ2-3	-	-
CASRGGAGETQYF	TGTGCCAGCCGAGGAGGGGCTGGGGAGACCCAGTACTTC	TRBV7-2	TRBJ2-5	-	-
CATSKGGSGGWETQYF	TGTGCCACTTCGAAAGGGGGGAGCGGGGGTTGGGAGACCCAGTACTTC	TRBV24-1	TRBJ2-5	TRBD2	-
CASSLASGGTDTQYF	TGCGCCAGCAGCTTGGCTAGCGGGGGTACAGATACGCAGTATTTT	TRBV5-1	TRBJ2-3	TRBD2	-
CASSGGSSYEQYF	TGTGCCAGCAGCGGTGGGAGCTCCTACGAGCAGTACTTC	TRBV28	TRBJ2-7	-	once
CASERQGTYEQYF	TGTGCCAGCGAACGACAGGGGACCTACGAGCAGTACTTC	TRBV19	TRBJ2-7	TRBD1	few
CAISEGTGRPYEQYF	TGTGCCATCAGTGAGGGGACAGGTCGCCCCTACGAGCAGTACTTC	TRBV10-3	TRBJ2-7	TRBD1	few
CASSQDGLAGVYEQYF	TGCGCCAGCAGCCAAGATGGACTAGCTGGTGTGTACGAGCAGTACTTC	TRBV4-3	TRBJ2-7	TRBD2	many
CASSLAGTGIFYF	TGTGCCAGCAGCTTAGCCGGGACAGGGATCTTCTATTTT	TRBV11-2	TRBJ1-3	TRBD1	once